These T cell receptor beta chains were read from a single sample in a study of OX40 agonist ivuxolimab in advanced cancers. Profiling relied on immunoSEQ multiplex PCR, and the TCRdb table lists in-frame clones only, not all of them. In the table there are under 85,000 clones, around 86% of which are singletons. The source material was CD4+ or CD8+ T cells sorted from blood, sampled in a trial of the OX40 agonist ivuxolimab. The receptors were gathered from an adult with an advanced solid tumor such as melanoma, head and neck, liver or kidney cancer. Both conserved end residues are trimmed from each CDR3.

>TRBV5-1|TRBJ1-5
ASSRLGGDQPQH
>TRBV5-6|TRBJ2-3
ASSLGQGVDTQY
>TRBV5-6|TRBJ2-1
ASSPRSGSGVQIRRQF
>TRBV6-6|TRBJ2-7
ASSSGQGYEQY
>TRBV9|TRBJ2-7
ASSPRGSESSYEQY
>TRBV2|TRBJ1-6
ASTWPRGYSPLH
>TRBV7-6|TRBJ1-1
ASSPRQGGSTEAF
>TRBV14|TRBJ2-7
ASSQSRYRGGGEAKGSTEQY
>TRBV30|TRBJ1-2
AWSVHLGGQDGYT
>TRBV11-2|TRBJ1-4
ASSPGSVEKLF
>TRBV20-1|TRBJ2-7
SARESGEQY
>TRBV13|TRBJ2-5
ASSLDTRGETQY